A few counts support the clone carrying this T cell receptor delta chain. TCRdb processed the reads again with the CATT caller. The sample yields 3,900 or so delta-chain clones, about two fifths seen once. The V gene lost 3 bases and the J gene lost 0 bases, with 14 bases spanning the gap. The CDR3 covers 16 residues. Germline V CDR1 and CDR2: TSWWSYY, QGS. This record comes from a study of gamma-delta chains in newborns, infants, children. Study context: Polyclonal expansion of innate γδ T cells after birth follows microbial exposure.

Sequences were obtained from blood. The V call is TRDV1, the J call TRDJ1; D uncertain. The source of this sequence is a child who received the measles vaccine. The CDR3 region is CALGDPFQPYTDKLIF. CDR3 coding DNA: TGTGCTCTTGGGGATCCTTTCCAACCTTACACCGATAAACTCATCTTT.